The 31 T cell receptor beta chains below all came from one sample that was sequenced in a study of T cell responses to AZD1222 COVID-19 vaccine. The table came from immunoSEQ multiplex PCR; TCRdb's copy has only in-frame clones and leaves some out. This sample's table reports over 130,000 clones. Sequencing used peripheral blood. These receptors came from an adult in good health.

J is TRBJ2-2 and V is TRBV2; 10 positions match TRBD1. The germline gives CDR1 SNHLY, CDR2 FYNNEI. J lost 5 bases, V lost 6 bases, and 6 bases had no gene match. The CDR3 totals 15 residues. CDR3 coding DNA: TGTGCCAGCAGCCCGCGGACAGGGGGGACCGGGGAGCTGTTTTTT. It specifies CASSPRTGGTGELFF.

The genes are TRBV30 and TRBJ2-3; D remains unclear. The V end lost 4 bases, the J end lost 0 bases, and 8 bases lay between the germline ends. This CDR3 comprises 13 residues. Germline lookup yields CDR1 GTSNPN and CDR2 SVGIG (reference sequence). The CDR3 nucleotides read TGTGCCTGGAAGGTGCTTAGCACAGATACGCAGTATTTT. Amino acid sequence: CAWKVLSTDTQYF.

This chain connects TRBV5-1 to TRBJ2-7; TRBD1 might be the D (5 bases). V was pared by 0 bases and J by 5 bases, with 12 bases between. CDR3 length: 14 residues. In germline, CDR1 is SGHRS, CDR2 YFSETQ. The CDR3 reads CASSLGGVRDEQYF. The CDR3 DNA reads as TGCGCCAGCAGCTTGGGGGGCGTAAGGGACGAGCAGTACTTC.

This chain links TRBV10-3 with TRBJ2-5; TRBD2 is a possible D gene (5 bases). This CDR3 contains 12 residues. CDR1 ENHRY and CDR2 SYGVKD come from the germline V gene. V dropped 5 bases and J dropped 5 bases, with 9 bases sitting between them. The CDR3 loop is CAISRPGETQYF. CDR3 nucleotides: TGTGCCATCAGTAGGCCGGGGGAGACCCAGTACTTC.

The rearrangement links TRBV11-3 to TRBJ1-1, with D perhaps matching TRBD1 (5 bases). The germline V gene encodes CDR1 SGHNT and CDR2 YENEEA. V lost 5 bases and J lost 1, with 11 bases in between. The CDR3 length is 14 residues. CDR3 nucleotide sequence: TGTGCCAGCAGCCACACAGGCGGGAACACTGAAGCTTTCTTT. Translating it yields CASSHTGGNTEAFF.

The genes are TRBV6-2 or TRBV6-3 and TRBJ2-7; D might be TRBD2 (5 bases). There are 14 residues in the CDR3. Germline V gives CDR1 MNHEY, CDR2 SVGEGT. Deletions cut 2 bases from V and 5 bases from J, with 13 bases between. CDR3 protein: CASSYRVRGNEQYF. The CDR3 nucleotides read TGTGCCAGCAGTTACAGGGTTCGGGGAAACGAGCAGTACTTC.

The chain combines TRBV27 with TRBJ1-3, with 8 bases lining up with TRBD1. The CDR3 consists of 15 residues. V trimming: 8 bases; J trimming: 2 bases; junction bases outside the gene matches: 8. The germline gives CDR1 MNHEY, CDR2 SMNVEV (reference sequence). The CDR3 DNA reads as TGTGCCAGCGGCGAGGCAGGGGGCACTGGAAACACCATATATTTT. Protein product: CASGEAGGTGNTIYF.

CDR3 DNA: TGCGCCAGCAGCCAAGTCCAGGGCAAAGCTTTCTTT. It specifies CASSQVQGKAFF. V and J are TRBV4-1 and TRBJ1-1, with D perhaps matching TRBD1 (5 bases). V was pared by 1 base and J by 9 bases, with 9 bases between. The CDR3 sequence is 12 residues long. From germline, CDR1 is MGHRA and CDR2 YSYEKL.

The chain links TRBV5-1 to TRBJ2-5, with 13 bases identical to TRBD2. CDR3 length: 17 amino acids. Unmatched junction bases numbered 5, after V lost 1 base and J lost 2 bases. CDR1 is SGHRS and CDR2 is YFSETQ in the germline V gene. The chain's CDR3 is CASSLRLAGGPQETQYF. The CDR3 nucleotides are TGCGCCAGCAGCTTGCGACTAGCGGGGGGCCCGCAAGAGACCCAGTACTTC.

This chain joins TRBV4-3 and TRBJ2-7; D possibly corresponds to TRBD1 (6 bases). CDR1 LGHNA and CDR2 YSLEER come from the germline V gene. The CDR3 sequence is 13 residues long. Trimming cost V 0 bases and J 12 bases, with 15 bases left between them. CDR3 coding DNA: TGCGCCAGCAGCCAAGAAGAAGGCAGGGGCCTGTACTTC. This gives the protein CASSQEEGRGLYF.

The V and J genes are TRBV6-4 and TRBJ2-4; 9 nucleotides agree with TRBD1. The germline V gene encodes CDR1 MRHNA and CDR2 SNTAGT. V dropped 5 bases and J dropped 1; count of bases not matched to a gene: 15. The CDR3 length is 19 residues. CDR3: CASSLAPGQGESAKNIQYF. The CDR3 DNA sequence: TGTGCCAGCAGTCTTGCTCCGGGACAGGGTGAATCGGCCAAAAACATTCAGTACTTC.

V is TRBV5-8 and J is TRBJ2-7; 7 bases are shared with TRBD1. CDR1 is SGHTS and CDR2 is YDEGEE in the germline V gene. V was pared by 4 bases and J by 5 bases, with 9 bases of the junction left unmatched. CDR3 size: 14 residues. CDR3 in amino acids: CASSRATGAHEQYF. The CDR3 DNA follows: TGTGCCAGCAGCCGAGCCACAGGGGCCCACGAGCAGTACTTC. Full variable domain (rest looked up from reference TRBV5-8 and TRBJ2-7): EAGVTQSPTHLIKTRGQQATLRCSPISGHTSVYWYQQALGLGLQFLLWYDEGEERNRGNFPPRFSGRQFPNYSSELNVNALELEDSALYLCASSRATGAHEQYFGPGTRLTVT.

The chain joins TRBV6-4 to TRBJ1-1, with D perhaps TRBD1 (6 bases). The CDR3 extends over 15 amino acids. CDR1 and CDR2 from the germline V gene are MRHNA and SNTAGT. Deletions cut 5 bases from V and 2 bases from J, with 15 bases between. CDR3 residues: CASSPSGAFNTEAFF. As DNA, the CDR3 is TGTGCCAGCAGTCCTTCGGGGGCTTTCAACACTGAAGCTTTCTTT.

The chain has TRBV7-2 and TRBJ2-2; possible D gene TRBD2, 6 bases. Trimming removed 5 bases at V and 7 bases at J, with 17 bases between. Germline CDR1 reads SGHTA; CDR2 reads FQGNSA. The CDR3 spans 15 residues. CDR3 nucleotide sequence: TGTGCCAGCAGCGCTACAGGTCTGGGAGGCGGGGAGCTGTTTTTT. Amino acid sequence: CASSATGLGGGELFF.

Comments on this clone: The sample carries other DNA sequences with the same CDR3. This chain uses TRBV5-1 with TRBJ1-1; D is ambiguous. Germline CDR1 and CDR2: SGHRS and YFSETQ. Trimming pared 0 bases from V and 0 bases from J, leaving 6 bases between. The CDR3 totals 14 residues. The CDR3 nucleotides read TGCGCCAGCAGCTTGGGACGGTTGAACACTGAAGCTTTCTTT. As protein: CASSLGRLNTEAFF.

As concerns this clone: Other DNA variants within this sample encode the same CDR3. The chain has TRBV9 and TRBJ1-1; TRBD1 is a possible D gene (5 bases). Germline CDR1 reads SGDLS; CDR2 reads YYNGEE. This CDR3 has 13 residues. V lost 2 bases, J lost 0 bases, and 5 bases lay in between. The CDR3 DNA is TGTGCCAGCAGCGTGACAGTGAACACTGAAGCTTTCTTT. This gives the protein CASSVTVNTEAFF.

This chain uses TRBV7-2 with TRBJ2-5; unclear D gene. Trimming removed 5 bases from V and 6 bases from J, with 16 bases in between. The CDR3 runs 14 residues. In germline, CDR1 is SGHTA, CDR2 FQGNSA. Here the CDR3 DNA reads TGTGCCAGCAGCCCATCCCCACTCCTTAAGACCCAGTACTTC. This translates into CASSPSPLLKTQYF. Complete variable domain (other parts from reference TRBV7-2 and TRBJ2-5): GAGVSQSPSNKVTEKGKDVELRCDPISGHTALYWYRQSLGQGLEFLIYFQGNSAPDKSGLPSDRFSAERTGGSVSTLTIQRTQQEDSAVYLCASSPSPLLKTQYFGPGTRLLVL.

The chain has TRBV7-3 and TRBJ2-1, with 11 bases lining up with TRBD2. Germline lookup yields CDR1 SGHTA and CDR2 FQGTGA. V trimming: 4 bases; J trimming: 13 bases; junction bases outside the gene matches: 6. The CDR3 extends over 13 amino acids. The CDR3 is CASSSDSGGAQFF. CDR3 nucleotide sequence: TGTGCCAGCAGCTCAGATAGCGGGGGGGCACAGTTCTTC.

The chain combines TRBV7-2 with TRBJ2-3, with 7 bases identical to TRBD1. The CDR3 spans 14 residues. Germline CDR1 and CDR2: SGHTA and FQGNSA. Trimming took 1 base from V and 6 from J; bases not matched to a gene: 4. CDR3 sequence reads: CASSLVARGDTQYF. For the CDR3, the DNA is TGTGCCAGCAGCTTAGTGGCCAGGGGGGATACGCAGTATTTT.

The chain joins TRBV19 to TRBJ1-5; 7 positions agree with TRBD1. V lost 0 bases, J lost 6 bases, and 5 bases stayed unmatched. Germline V gene sequence: CDR1 LNHDA, CDR2 SQIVND (reference sequence). The CDR3 consists of 15 residues. CDR3 coding DNA: TGTGCCAGTAGTATAGACAGGGGGTCGCGTCAGCCCCAGCATTTT. Translation: CASSIDRGSRQPQHF. The full variable domain, in which reference TRBV19 and TRBJ1-5 provide the parts outside the CDR3, is DGGITQSPKYLFRKEGQNVTLSCEQNLNHDAMYWYRQDPGQGLRLIYYSQIVNDFQKGDIAEGYSVSREKKESFPLTVTSAQKNPTAFYLCASSIDRGSRQPQHFGDGTRLSIL.

In DNA, the CDR3 is TGTGCCAGCAGCTTAGGGGGGACGGGGAGCCAAGAGACCCAGTACTTC. It yields the protein CASSLGGTGSQETQYF. This chain joins TRBV7-6 and TRBJ2-5; D may match TRBD1 or TRBD2 (5 bases each). CDR3 size: 16 residues. Trimming took 1 base from V and 1 from J, leaving 13 bases between them. The germline V gene has CDR1 SGHVS and CDR2 FNYEAQ.

This rearrangement joins TRBV6-6 to TRBJ1-2, with 8 bases lining up with TRBD1. Trimming at V came to 0 bases and at J to 4 bases, leaving 4 bases not matched to a gene. Germline V gives CDR1 MNHNY, CDR2 SVGAGI (reference sequence). The CDR3 totals 15 residues. The CDR3 DNA follows: TGTGCCAGCAGTTACTCAGCGGACAGGGTCTATGGCTACACCTTC. Protein: CASSYSADRVYGYTF.

The chain combines TRBV21-1 with TRBJ1-6. TRBV21-1 counts as a pseudogene. This CDR3 spans 14 amino acids. CDR3 region: CASSRGGQNSPLHF. In DNA, the CDR3 is TGTGCCAGCAGCAGGGGGGGACAGAATTCACCCCTCCACTTT.

This sequence joins TRBV6-1 and TRBJ1-1; D not certain. CDR1 is MNHNS, CDR2 SASEGT, per germline. With 5 bases removed from V and 1 base from J, the gap between germline ends came to 8 bases. The CDR3 runs 13 residues. The CDR3 region is CASSLTENTEAFF. DNA for the CDR3: TGTGCCAGCAGTCTAACTGAGAACACTGAAGCTTTCTTT.

This chain joins TRBV7-6 and TRBJ2-3; D unresolved. In germline, CDR1 is SGHVS, CDR2 FNYEAQ. CDR3 length: 16 amino acids. V lost 4 bases and J 0 bases, leaving 14 bases between the germline ends. CDR3: CASSSYRLTSTDTQYF. The CDR3 DNA reads as TGTGCCAGCAGCTCCTACCGCCTTACTAGCACAGATACGCAGTATTTT.

This rearrangement joins TRBV7-3 to TRBJ2-1; the match to TRBD1 covers 8 bases. Germline V lookup: CDR1 SGHTA, CDR2 FQGTGA. Germline trimming cut 6 bases from V and 3 bases from J; bases unmatched to any gene: 7. The length of the CDR3 is 15 residues. The CDR3 nucleotides are TGTGCCAGCAGTCCTACAGGGGGATACTACAATGAGCAGTTCTTC. Its translation is CASSPTGGYYNEQFF. The full variable domain, rest sourced from reference TRBV7-3 and TRBJ2-1, is GAGVSQTPSNKVTEKGKYVELRCDPISGHTALYWYRQSLGQGPEFLIYFQGTGAADDSGLPNDRFFAVRPEGSVSTLKIQRTERGDSAVYLCASSPTGGYYNEQFFGPGTRLTVL.

This rearrangement joins TRBV5-1 to TRBJ2-7, with 8 bases lining up with TRBD1. The junction had 10 bases not matched to a gene; V was cut back by 2 bases and J by 6 bases. The germline V gene encodes CDR1 SGHRS and CDR2 YFSETQ. CDR3 length: 15 residues. This CDR3 is CASSFVLGQGGEQYF. The CDR3 DNA is TGCGCCAGCAGCTTTGTCCTTGGACAGGGCGGCGAGCAGTACTTC.

The chain carries TRBV2 and TRBJ2-2, with 7 bases matching TRBD1. This CDR3 is 16 amino acids long. Trimming took 5 bases from V and 5 from J; bases not matched to a gene: 11. The germline gives CDR1 SNHLY, CDR2 FYNNEI. The CDR3 DNA follows: TGTGCCAGCAGTAGGGACAGCAGGACGAGAACCGGGGAGCTGTTTTTT. Encoded protein: CASSRDSRTRTGELFF. Full variable domain (rest looked up from reference TRBV2 and TRBJ2-2): EPEVTQTPSHQVTQMGQEVILRCVPISNHLYFYWYRQILGQKVEFLVSFYNNEISEKSEIFDDQFSVERPDGSNFTLKIRSTKLEDSAMYFCASSRDSRTRTGELFFGEGSRLTVL.

The chain employs TRBV4-2 and TRBJ1-5; D is possibly TRBD1 (5 bases). Between the trimmed V and J ends, which lost 0 bases and 4 bases, there was a span of 16 bases. This CDR3 has 17 amino acids. Germline V gene sequence: CDR1 LGHNA, CDR2 YNFKEQ. The CDR3 protein is CASSQDGGRMTNQPQHF. The CDR3 DNA follows: TGTGCCAGCAGCCAAGATGGGGGACGCATGACAAATCAGCCCCAGCATTTT.

The rearrangement uses TRBV3-1 (or the pseudogene TRBV3-2) and TRBJ2-2, with D possibly TRBD1 on 6 matching bases. The germline V gene encodes CDR1 LGHDT and CDR2 YNNKEL (reference sequence). There are 15 residues in the CDR3. The V gene lost 0 bases and the J gene lost 8 bases, with 13 bases spanning the gap. The CDR3 sequence is CASSQDATGMGELFF. CDR3 nucleotides: TGTGCCAGCAGCCAAGACGCCACAGGGATGGGGGAGCTGTTTTTT.

V usage is TRBV6-2 or TRBV6-3 and J usage is TRBJ2-3; a possible D gene is TRBD2 (6 bases). V gave up 0 bases and J gave up 0 bases, with 13 bases separating them. Germline values: CDR1 MNHEY, CDR2 SVGEGT. The CDR3 is made up of 17 amino acids. The CDR3 here is CASSYSTGVPSTDTQYF. CDR3 DNA sequence: TGTGCCAGCAGTTACTCCACGGGGGTGCCTAGCACAGATACGCAGTATTTT.